The TCR beta chain described here comes from a study of T cells in Graves' hyperthyroidism and ophthalmopathy (dated by TCRdb to between 2018 and 2021). With regard to the full study: Peripheral blood was sampled at the time of initial diagnosis, prior to any treatment. For training and testing, the 80 to 100 patients in the discovery cohort were randomly divided in a 7:3 ratio. Prospective prediction of ophthalmopathy was tested in an independent validation cohort of some 19 hyperthyroidism patients and 17 patients who later progressed to ophthalmopathy. Following sampling, methimazole starting at 30 mg daily was given to hyperthyroidism patients, and high-dose intravenous methylprednisolone was given to ophthalmopathy patients. A discovery cohort of approximately 100 patients, 43 with Graves' ophthalmopathy and more than 55 with stable Graves' hyperthyroidism, was used to find distinguishing TCR V-J signatures. Thyroid tissue and blood T-cell repertoires from about six Graves' hyperthyroidism patients were also compared in the study. The paper describes TCR Vbeta CDR3 sequencing of 140 or so peripheral blood samples, made up of about 40 ophthalmopathy patients, around 78 hyperthyroidism patients and 17 progressor patients. Here is what the overall study found, with its caveats: Ophthalmopathy was separated from stable hyperthyroidism by a 13 V-J signature model, with 85% to 90% sensitivity and around 81% specificity obtained in cross-validation and 80%/75% obtained in testing. Sample size was not statistically predetermined, and blinding of investigators to group allocation was not performed. Most expanded thyroid clonotypes (frequency above 0.001) were also detected in blood, suggesting blood repertoires may reflect thyroid immune responses. In validation, progression to ophthalmopathy was predicted by the model with around 70% sensitivity and roughly 76% specificity, a median of roughly 6.4 months before onset.

The germline V gene specifies MNHEY as CDR1 and SVGEGT as CDR2. The CDR3 goes from the cysteine to the phenylalanine over 15 residues. Only CDR3 DNA is held: 45 bases, read in frame from base 1. Amplification of TCR beta CDR3 regions was carried out from RNA transcripts. The first round of RT-PCR for the TCR CDR3 was performed with the HTBI primer set and the Qiagen OneStep RT-PCR kit. The libraries were constructed in a second round of multiplex PCR and then size-selected and purified. Paired-end sequencing of the libraries was performed with 100 bp reads on an Illumina HiSeq2000. The original pipeline was this. Raw data were processed with SOAPnuke, discarding reads with adapters, uncalled bases, mean Phred below 15, or no exact constant-primer or identifier match. COPE v1.2.5 was used to merge high-quality paired reads, and clonotypes were defined as unique nucleotide sequences. MiTCR v1.1 was used to align clonotypes to the IMGT TRBV, TRBD and TRBJ reference segments. Only V-J combinations with frequency above 0.0001, covering 99% to 99.2% of repertoires, were analysed. A TCS score was defined as the ratio between F50 (clonal expansion) and ExV (chaos), using BLOSUM62-based TCRdist between CDR3 peptides within each V-J. Welch's t-statistics and random forest reduced roughly 540 V-J features to 13, which were used in a naive Bayes classifier (R e1071). TCRdb reprocessed the public reads (quality trimming at Q25 with fastp, clone calling with MiXCR) and kept in-frame beta chains. Each CDR3 protein gets just one entry, which takes the most common genes and DNA from the rows behind it. The V and J calls and clone size come from TCRdb's table, not from the authors' own analysis. The sample table lists 600,000 to 650,000 distinct CDR3 sequences, around 20% of them with a count of one. Of the sample, roughly a third falls within the top ten clones.

Ophthalmopathy patients had moderately to severely active disease, with a Clinical Activity Score of 3 or more, a NOSPECS grade of 4 or more, and a disease duration of less than 3 months. Patients with uncontrolled infections, other autoimmune diseases, pregnancy or lactation were excluded. Diagnoses were established on the basis of clinical symptoms, serum thyroxine and TRAb, thyroid ultrasound, and orbital computed tomography. Ficoll-Paque density gradient centrifugation was used to isolate PBMCs from approximately 11 ml of fresh peripheral blood. Trizol reagent was used to extract total RNA, and RNA quality was then checked on an Agilent 2100 Bioanalyzer. In the case of this clonotype: The target of this receptor is not known. The junction differs from germline at one of its ends, possibly a read error.

The V and J segments used are TRBV6-2 or TRBV6-3 and TRBJ1-5, with the D gene too uncertain to name. Sequencing used blood. The TCR was taken from a man younger than 45 with Graves' ophthalmopathy. The DNA reads as follows: TGTACCAGCAGTGACCGGATAAATAGCAATCAGCCCCAGCATTTT. Its product reads: CTSSDRINSNQPQHF.